The 14 T cell receptor beta chains below come from one sample, sequenced in a study of blood T cell repertoires in COVID-19. The repertoire was sequenced with immunoSEQ multiplex PCR; TCRdb's copy has only in-frame clones and lacks some. The sample records tens of thousands of clones, around 85% being singletons. Material for sequencing was peripheral blood. The receptors were gathered from an elderly woman with acute or convalescent COVID-19.

J is TRBJ1-5 and V is TRBV30; 9 positions agree with TRBD1. With V trimmed by 0 bases and J by 6 bases, 3 bases remained unmatched. The length of the CDR3 is 14 residues. The germline V gene has CDR1 GTSNPN and CDR2 SVGIG (reference sequence). CDR3 in amino acids: CAWSVDRGGQPQHF. The CDR3 bases are TGTGCCTGGAGTGTGGACAGGGGAGGTCAGCCCCAGCATTTT. The full variable domain, with the rest looked up from reference TRBV30 and TRBJ1-5, is SQTIHQWPATLVQPVGSPLSLECTVEGTSNPNLYWYRQAAGRGLQLLFYSVGIGQISSEVPQNLSASRPQDRQFILSSKKLLLSDSGFYLCAWSVDRGGQPQHFGDGTRLSIL.

The chain combines TRBV28 with TRBJ1-1; tentatively, D is TRBD1 (5 bases). The V end was cut by 5 bases, the J end by 0 bases, with 7 bases between. Germline loops: CDR1 MDHEN, CDR2 SYDVKM. The CDR3 runs to 13 residues. CDR3: CASSQTVNTEAFF. CDR3 in DNA: TGTGCCAGCAGTCAGACAGTGAACACTGAAGCTTTCTTT.

This rearrangement joins TRBV24-1 to TRBJ2-7; D might be TRBD2 (7 bases). The CDR3 length is 15 residues. Per germline, CDR1 KGHDR and CDR2 SFDVKD. V was trimmed by 3 bases and J by 9 bases, leaving 20 bases between them. The CDR3 DNA is TGTGCCACCAGTGATGTAGGGGGGGACCTACGAGGGCAGTACTTC. This translates into CATSDVGGDLRGQYF.

The gene calls are TRBV6-5 and TRBJ1-6, with 7 positions matching TRBD1. From germline, CDR1 is MNHEY and CDR2 SVGAGI. V dropped 0 bases and J dropped 7; count of bases not matched to a gene: 6. The CDR3 is 16 residues long. CDR3 nucleotides: TGTGCCAGCAGTTACTCGTTTGCGACAGGGAATTCACCCCTCCACTTT. Its translation: CASSYSFATGNSPLHF.

The chain uses TRBV6-6 and TRBJ2-7; 7 bases agree with TRBD1. This CDR3 region has 15 residues. CDR1 is MNHNY and CDR2 is SVGAGI in the germline V gene (reference sequence). With 0 bases clipped from V and 4 bases from J, the junction kept 6 bases outside the gene matches. The CDR3 loop is CASSYSSGGSYEQYF. DNA of the CDR3: TGTGCCAGCAGTTACTCCTCAGGGGGATCATACGAGCAGTACTTC.

This chain uses TRBV7-2 with TRBJ2-3, with 14 bases lining up with TRBD2. CDR1 and CDR2 from the germline V gene are SGHTA and FQGNSA. V was pared by 3 bases and J by 5 bases, with 4 bases of the junction left unmatched. CDR3 length: 16 amino acids. This CDR3 reads CASSLGLAGVIDTQYF. The CDR3 DNA follows: TGTGCCAGCAGCTTGGGACTAGCGGGAGTGATAGATACGCAGTATTTT.

V and J are TRBV3-1 (or the pseudogene TRBV3-2) and TRBJ2-1; 14 nucleotides agree with TRBD2. After removal of 4 bases from V and 6 bases from J, the junction contained 2 bases not matched to a gene. The CDR3 spans 15 residues. Germline CDR1 is LGHDT and CDR2 is YNNKEL (reference sequence). The DNA of the CDR3 is TGTGCCAGCAGCCTGACTAGCGGGAGGGCCAATGAGCAGTTCTTC. This translates into CASSLTSGRANEQFF.

J is TRBJ1-4 and V is TRBV5-4, with 10 bases matching TRBD1. CDR1 SGHNT and CDR2 YYREEE come from the germline V gene (reference sequence). There are 16 residues in the CDR3. The V and J ends lost 3 bases and 0 bases, in that order; junction bases with no gene match: 2. The CDR3 is CASSSGQGTTNEKLFF. For the CDR3, the DNA is TGTGCCAGCAGCTCGGGACAGGGGACAACTAATGAAAAACTGTTTTTT.

The rearrangement joins TRBV29-1 to TRBJ2-3; the match to TRBD2 covers 12 bases. V dropped 7 bases and J dropped 0; count of bases not matched to a gene: 5. The CDR3 extends over 15 amino acids. The germline V gene encodes CDR1 SQVTM and CDR2 ANQGSEA. This CDR3 reads CSAILAGGSTDTQYF. The CDR3 coding sequence is TGCAGCGCAATACTAGCGGGGGGTAGCACAGATACGCAGTATTTT.

This rearrangement joins TRBV7-2 to TRBJ1-4, with TRBD1 identical over 9 bases. The CDR3 has 17 residues. J was trimmed by 5 bases and V by 5 bases; bases with no gene match: 12. Germline CDR1 is SGHTA and CDR2 is FQGNSA. CDR3: CASSRSGQGFGNEKLFF. The CDR3 nucleotides are TGTGCCAGCAGCCGGTCGGGACAGGGCTTCGGGAATGAAAAACTGTTTTTT.

The J gene is TRBJ2-1, the V gene TRBV7-3; TRBD2 matches 13 bases. V shed 8 bases and J 7 bases; nucleotides not matched to a gene: 8. The CDR3 has 15 amino acids. Germline V gives CDR1 SGHTA, CDR2 FQGTGA. CDR3: CASGPGLAGMNEQFF. CDR3 nucleotide sequence: TGTGCCAGCGGCCCGGGACTAGCGGGAATGAATGAGCAGTTCTTC.

This chain connects TRBV19 to TRBJ2-7, with 8 bases lining up with TRBD2. Germline loops: CDR1 LNHDA, CDR2 SQIVND (reference sequence). The CDR3 runs 15 residues. The V and J ends lost 4 bases and 7 bases, in that order; junction bases with no gene match: 12. The CDR3 DNA reads TGTGCCAGTAGTAGTATGTCGAGCGGGAGTACGGAGCAGTACTTC. It is translated as CASSSMSSGSTEQYF.

This clone was counted only a few times. V usage is TRBV2 and J usage is TRBJ1-6, with 8 bases matching TRBD1. The CDR3 totals 14 residues. V lost 6 bases and J lost 9; bases outside the gene matches: 7. Germline CDR1 is SNHLY and CDR2 is FYNNEI. CDR3 amino acids: CASRGGTGGSPLHF. CDR3 DNA sequence: TGTGCCAGCAGAGGGGGGACAGGTGGTTCACCCCTCCACTTT.

CDR3 in amino acids: CASSEVGQPRNQPQHF. The DNA for the CDR3 is TGTGCCAGCAGTGAAGTGGGACAGCCTCGCAATCAGCCCCAGCATTTT. V gene TRBV6-1 combines with J gene TRBJ1-5; 7 bases align to TRBD1. V lost 1 base to trimming and J lost 2 bases; unmatched junction nucleotides: 5. The CDR3 consists of 16 residues. CDR1 and CDR2 (germline): MNHNS, SASEGT.